This TCR beta chain was found in a study of T cells in tumors and immune-related adverse events. The germline V gene encodes CDR1 GTSNPN and CDR2 SVGIG (reference sequence). The CDR3 contains 13 residues. Trimming removed 0 bases from V and 0 bases from J, with 3 bases in between. The method was immunoSEQ multiplex PCR; TCRdb's version includes in-frame clones alone and lacks a portion of them. The table records about 22,000 clones, over 80% of them present only once. This clone was observed once. The same CDR3 arises from other DNA sequences in this sample as well. Sequenced material: lymph node tissue, taken from a patient treated with anti-PD-1 therapy. This sequence originates from a female donor with metastatic renal cell carcinoma. The chain has TRBV30 and TRBJ1-3; D unresolved. CDR3 region: CAWSVTSGNTIYF. The DNA for the CDR3 is TGTGCCTGGAGTGTGACCTCTGGAAACACCATATATTTT.